This T cell receptor (beta chain) was identified in a study of technical replicates of blood from a handful of donors. V was pared by 11 bases and J by 5 bases, with 18 bases between. The CDR3 has 13 amino acids. Germline CDR1 reads ENHRY; CDR2 reads SYGVKD. TCRdb's copy holds only in-frame clones and misses some; the assay was immunoSEQ multiplex PCR. Of under 90,000 clones listed, 85% to 95% are singletons. The sequenced material came from T cells isolated from PBMCs. This receptor was identified in a human donor in good health. J is TRBJ2-5 and V is TRBV10-3, with D perhaps TRBD2 (6 bases). CDR3 sequence (DNA): TGTGCCTCGCGGGACTCCCTGCGCGAGACCCAGTACTTC. Its protein product is CASRDSLRETQYF.